A selection of T cell receptor beta chains follows, all from one sample in a study of shared clonotypes between healthy human individuals. Profiling relied on immunoSEQ multiplex PCR, and the TCRdb table lists in-frame clones only, not all of them. The profile shows some 2 million clones, less than 95% of them singletons. The sample comprised naive CD8+ T cells sorted from blood. The receptors were sampled from a man aged 18 to 30 in good health. CDR3s include the opening cysteine and the closing phenylalanine or tryptophan. A D gene is named only where the DNA matches it firmly. Rows may omit the clone size; those that give it use once, few, many or a size class.

j_gene | abundance | d_gene | v_gene | CDR3nt | CDR3aa
TRBJ2-7 | once | TRBD1 | TRBV13 | TGTGCCAGCAGCCTACGTCCCGGGACAGGCTCCTACGAGCAGTACTTC | CASSLRPGTGSYEQYF
TRBJ1-4 | once | TRBD1 | TRBV6-1 | TGTGCCAGCAGGAGTTGGGACAGCCCCGAAAAACTGTTTTTT | CASRSWDSPEKLFF
TRBJ2-7 | NA | NA | TRBV29-1 | TGCAGCGTTGATTCCGGAGAGGGGCAGTACTTC | CSVDSGEGQYF
TRBJ1-1 | NA | NA | TRBV19 | TGTGCCAGTAGTATTGTCGAGGGAACTGAAGCTTTCTTT | CASSIVEGTEAFF
TRBJ2-1 | once | NA | TRBV5-4 | TGTGCCAGCAGCTGGGGGTTTGAGCAGTTCTTC | CASSWGFEQFF
TRBJ1-6 | NA | NA | TRBV9 | TGTGCCAGCAGCGTAGAGGGACATCATAATTCACCCCTCCACTTT | CASSVEGHHNSPLHF
TRBJ2-5 | NA | TRBD2 | TRBV14 | TGTGCCAGCAGCCAAGATGTAGCGGGGTACCAAGAGACCCAGTACTTC | CASSQDVAGYQETQYF
TRBJ2-7 | NA | NA | TRBV13 | TGTGCCAGCAGCTTAAGTGAACAGGGTTACGAGCAGTACTTC | CASSLSEQGYEQYF
TRBJ2-2 | once | NA | TRBV4-1 | TGCGCCAGCAGCCAAGATGAATCCGGGGAGCTGTTTTTT | CASSQDESGELFF
TRBJ2-2 | NA | TRBD2 | TRBV4-1 | TGCGCCAGCAGCCAAGACGGAAGCGGGAGAGTCGGGGAGCTGTTTTTT | CASSQDGSGRVGELFF
TRBJ2-1 | once | TRBD1 | TRBV9 | TGTGCCAGCATCGGGACAGGGTACTTATGGGAGCAGTTCTTC | CASIGTGYLWEQFF
TRBJ2-1 | NA | NA | TRBV19 | TGTGCCACCCAGGACACTGAGCAGTTCTTC | CATQDTEQFF
TRBJ2-7 | NA | NA | TRBV6-5 | TGTGCCAGCAGTCCCCTCAGTCCCGCCTACGAGCAGTACTTC | CASSPLSPAYEQYF
TRBJ2-4 | NA | TRBD2 | TRBV10-1 | TGCGCCAGCAGTAGACACGCGGGGGAAAACATTCAGTACTTC | CASSRHAGENIQYF
TRBJ1-2 | NA | TRBD1 | TRBV11-2 | TGTGCCAGCAGCACCGGGACAGCCGCCTTCTATGGCTACACCTTC | CASSTGTAAFYGYTF
TRBJ1-4 | NA | NA | TRBV21-1 | TGTGCCAGCAACCATCTGGACACTGCTAATGAAAAACTGTTTTTT | CASNHLDTANEKLFF
TRBJ2-3 | NA | NA | TRBV11-2 | TGTGCCAGCAGCTTACTAGGATCCACAGATACGCAGTATTTT | CASSLLGSTDTQYF
TRBJ2-5 | NA | NA | TRBV25-1 | TGTGCCAGCAGCTGGGCGGGAGAGACCCAGTACTTC | CASSWAGETQYF
TRBJ2-5 | NA | TRBD2 | TRBV7-9 | TGTGCCAGCAGCCCCCTAGCGGGAGTGGTCGAGACCCAGTACTTC | CASSPLAGVVETQYF
TRBJ1-4 | NA | NA | TRBV29-1 | TGCAGCGTTGATCTTGGAGAACTGTTTTTT | CSVDLGELFF
TRBJ1-6 | NA | NA | TRBV5-6 | TGTGCCAGCAGCCTGAGGGGGGGAGACTATTCACCCCTCCACTTT | CASSLRGGDYSPLHF
TRBJ1-1 | NA | TRBD1 | TRBV11-2 | TGTGCCAGCAGCTGGACAGGGATGGACACTGAAGCTTTCTTT | CASSWTGMDTEAFF
TRBJ2-3 | NA | NA | TRBV5-6 | TGTGCCAGCAGCTCGTCAGATACGCAGTATTTT | CASSSSDTQYF
TRBJ1-1 | NA | NA | TRBV5-1 | TGCGCCAGCAGCCTCTCGTCGGCCACTGAAGCTTTCTTT | CASSLSSATEAFF
TRBJ2-7 | NA | TRBD2 | TRBV2 | TGTGCCAGCAGCGGGACTAGCGACGAGCAGTACTTC | CASSGTSDEQYF
TRBJ1-5 | NA | TRBD1 | TRBV27 | TGTGCCAGCAGTGCCTACACAGGGGGCAATCAGCCCCAGCATTTT | CASSAYTGGNQPQHF
TRBJ1-2 | NA | TRBD1 | TRBV19 | TGTGCCAGTATCCCGACAGGGGGCCACGCTTCCAAAACCTATGGCTACACCTTC | CASIPTGGHASKTYGYTF
TRBJ2-7 | NA | NA | TRBV11-2 | TGTGCCAGCAGCATCAGGGGTCCCTACGAGCAGTACTTC | CASSIRGPYEQYF
TRBJ2-7 | NA | NA | TRBV27 | TGTGCCAGCAGTTTATCCCCCCCAACAGGATTACAAGGCGAGCAGTACTTC | CASSLSPPTGLQGEQYF